Given below is one T cell receptor (beta chain) in context. This table comes from immunoSEQ multiplex PCR, and its TCRdb copy is limited to in-frame clones, with some not included. The sample records fewer than 800,000 clones, more than 80% being singletons. The entry originates in a study of Ad26.COV2.S vaccination and SARS-CoV-2 variants. Study in general: The donor belonged to the COV1001 Ad26.COV2.S trial arm. Once or twice, 56 days apart, Ad26.COV2.S was delivered intramuscularly.

The CDR3 has 15 residues. Losses at the gene ends were 5 bases for V and 6 bases for J; bases not matched to a gene: 13. CDR1 MNHEY and CDR2 SVGEGT come from the germline V gene. The treatment denotes: 15 to 20 received Ad26.COV2.S at low or high dose, single or two shots; roughly five received placebo; per-sample allocation not given. After the first vaccine or placebo injection, samples were drawn on day 63. Vaccination used an Ad26 vector expressing Wuhan-strain SARS-CoV-2 spike. The source material was peripheral blood, sampled in a trial of Ad26.COV2.S vaccine versus placebo. The rearrangement joins TRBV6-2 or TRBV6-3 to TRBJ2-7, with 7 bases aligning to TRBD2. The sequence was collected from a person aged 18-60 years who received the Ad26.COV2.S COVID-19 vaccine or a placebo. Written as DNA, the CDR3 is TGTGCCAGCAGTCCCCCTGCGGGAGTACTGATCGAGCAGTACTTC. This sequence encodes CASSPPAGVLIEQYF.